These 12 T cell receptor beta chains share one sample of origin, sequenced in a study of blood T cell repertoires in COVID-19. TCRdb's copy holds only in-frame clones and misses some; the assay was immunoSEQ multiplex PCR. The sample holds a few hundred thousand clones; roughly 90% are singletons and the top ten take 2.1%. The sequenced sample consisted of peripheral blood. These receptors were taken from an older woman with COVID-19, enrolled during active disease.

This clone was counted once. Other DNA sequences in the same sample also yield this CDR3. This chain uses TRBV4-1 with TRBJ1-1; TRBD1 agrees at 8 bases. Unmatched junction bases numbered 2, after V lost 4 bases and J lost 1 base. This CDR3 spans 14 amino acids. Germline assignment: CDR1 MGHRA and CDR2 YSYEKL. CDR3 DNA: TGCGCCAGCAGCCCGGACAGGGCGAACACTGAAGCTTTCTTT. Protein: CASSPDRANTEAFF.

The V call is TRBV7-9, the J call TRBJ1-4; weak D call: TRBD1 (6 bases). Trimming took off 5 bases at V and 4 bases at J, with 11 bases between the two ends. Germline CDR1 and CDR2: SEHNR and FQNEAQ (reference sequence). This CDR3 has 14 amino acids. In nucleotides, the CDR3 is TGTGCCAGCAGCCCAGGACAGTTTAATGAAAAACTGTTTTTT. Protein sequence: CASSPGQFNEKLFF. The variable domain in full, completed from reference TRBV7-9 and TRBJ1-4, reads DTGVSQNPRHKITKRGQNVTFRCDPISEHNRLYWYRQTLGQGPEFLTYFQNEAQLEKSRLLSDRFSAERPKGSFSTLEIQRTEQGDSAMYLCASSPGQFNEKLFFGSGTQLSVL.

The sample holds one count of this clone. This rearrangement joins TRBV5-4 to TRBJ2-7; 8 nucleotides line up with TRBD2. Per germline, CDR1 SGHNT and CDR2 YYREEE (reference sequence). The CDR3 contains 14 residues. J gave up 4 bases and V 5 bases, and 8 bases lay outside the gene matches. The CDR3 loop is CASRRRGGDYEQYF. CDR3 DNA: TGTGCCAGCAGACGTCGGGGGGGAGATTACGAGCAGTACTTC.

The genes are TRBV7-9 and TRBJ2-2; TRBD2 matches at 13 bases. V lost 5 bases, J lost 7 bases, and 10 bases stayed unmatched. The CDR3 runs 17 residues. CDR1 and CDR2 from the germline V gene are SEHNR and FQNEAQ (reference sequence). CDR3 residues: CASSPLLAGGPDGELFF. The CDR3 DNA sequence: TGTGCCAGCAGCCCCTTACTAGCGGGGGGGCCGGACGGGGAGCTGTTTTTT.

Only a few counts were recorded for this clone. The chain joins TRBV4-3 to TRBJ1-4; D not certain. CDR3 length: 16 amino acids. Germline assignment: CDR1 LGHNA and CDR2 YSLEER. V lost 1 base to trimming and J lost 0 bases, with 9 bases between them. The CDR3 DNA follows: TGCGCCAGCAGCCAAGGGCTTGATCCAACTAATGAAAAACTGTTTTTT. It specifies CASSQGLDPTNEKLFF.

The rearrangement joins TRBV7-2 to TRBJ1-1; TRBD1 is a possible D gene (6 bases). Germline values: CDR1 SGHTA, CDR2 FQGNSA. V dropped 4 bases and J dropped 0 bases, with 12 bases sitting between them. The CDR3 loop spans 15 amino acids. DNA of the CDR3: TGTGCCAGCAGCTCTGGGAGGGGGATGAACACTGAAGCTTTCTTT. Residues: CASSSGRGMNTEAFF.

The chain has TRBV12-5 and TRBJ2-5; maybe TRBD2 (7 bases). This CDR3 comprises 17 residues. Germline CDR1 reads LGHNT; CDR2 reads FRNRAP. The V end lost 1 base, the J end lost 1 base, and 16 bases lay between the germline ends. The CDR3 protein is CASGLGTGGIPQETQYF. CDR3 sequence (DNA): TGTGCTAGTGGTTTGGGCACGGGGGGCATCCCCCAAGAGACCCAGTACTTC. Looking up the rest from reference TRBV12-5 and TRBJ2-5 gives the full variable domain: DARVTQTPRHKVTEMGQEVTMRCQPILGHNTVFWYRQTMMQGLELLAYFRNRAPLDDSGMPKDRFSAEMPDATLATLKIQPSEPRDSAVYFCASGLGTGGIPQETQYFGPGTRLLVL.

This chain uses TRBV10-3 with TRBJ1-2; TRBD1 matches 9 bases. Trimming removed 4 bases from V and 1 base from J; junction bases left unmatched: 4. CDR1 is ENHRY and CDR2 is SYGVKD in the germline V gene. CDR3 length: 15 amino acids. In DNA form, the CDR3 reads TGTGCCATCAGTGGAAGACAGGGGGATAACTATGGCTACACCTTC. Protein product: CAISGRQGDNYGYTF.

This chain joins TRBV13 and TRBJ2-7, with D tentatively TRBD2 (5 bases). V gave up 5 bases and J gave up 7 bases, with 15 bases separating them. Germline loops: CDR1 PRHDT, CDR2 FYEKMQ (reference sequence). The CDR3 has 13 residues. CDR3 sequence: CASSPEGSGEQYF. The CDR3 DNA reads TGTGCCAGCAGCCCAGAAGGATCGGGGGAGCAGTACTTC.

This CDR3 is CASRDTIDRGAGSAFF. The CDR3 nucleotides are TGTGCCAGCAGGGACACTATCGACAGGGGCGCGGGTTCAGCTTTCTTT. The chain recombines TRBV2 with TRBJ1-1; 8 bases map to TRBD1. The CDR3 spans 16 residues. V lost 6 bases and J lost 10; bases outside the gene matches: 19. CDR1 and CDR2 (germline): SNHLY, FYNNEI.

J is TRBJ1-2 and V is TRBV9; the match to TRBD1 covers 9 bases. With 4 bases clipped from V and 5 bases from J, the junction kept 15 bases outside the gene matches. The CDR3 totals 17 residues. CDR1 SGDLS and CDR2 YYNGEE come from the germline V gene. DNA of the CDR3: TGTGCCAGCAGCCCGGGGGACAGGGATGGTTGGACTTATGGCTACACCTTC. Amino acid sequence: CASSPGDRDGWTYGYTF. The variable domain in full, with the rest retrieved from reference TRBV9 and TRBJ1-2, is DSGVTQTPKHLITATGQRVTLRCSPRSGDLSVYWYQQSLDQGLQFLIQYYNGEERAKGNILERFSAQQFPDLHSELNLSSLELGDSALYFCASSPGDRDGWTYGYTFGSGTRLTVV.

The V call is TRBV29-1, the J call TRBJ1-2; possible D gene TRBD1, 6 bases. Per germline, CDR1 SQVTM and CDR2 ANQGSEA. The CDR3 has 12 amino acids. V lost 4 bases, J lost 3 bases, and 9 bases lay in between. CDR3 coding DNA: TGCAGCGTTGGGGGGGGCCACTATGGCTACACCTTC. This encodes CSVGGGHYGYTF.